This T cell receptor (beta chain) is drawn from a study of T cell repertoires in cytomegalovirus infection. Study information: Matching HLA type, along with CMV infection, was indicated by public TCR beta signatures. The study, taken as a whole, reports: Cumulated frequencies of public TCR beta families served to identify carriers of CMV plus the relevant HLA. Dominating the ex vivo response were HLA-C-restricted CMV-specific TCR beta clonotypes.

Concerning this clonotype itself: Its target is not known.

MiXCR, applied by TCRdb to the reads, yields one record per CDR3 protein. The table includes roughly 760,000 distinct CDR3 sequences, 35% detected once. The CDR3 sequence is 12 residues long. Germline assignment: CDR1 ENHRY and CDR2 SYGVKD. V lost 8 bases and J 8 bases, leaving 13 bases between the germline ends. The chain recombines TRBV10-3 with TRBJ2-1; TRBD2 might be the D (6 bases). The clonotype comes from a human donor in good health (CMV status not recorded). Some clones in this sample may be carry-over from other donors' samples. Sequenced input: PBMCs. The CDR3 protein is CAIGGPGDEQFF. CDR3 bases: TGTGCCATCGGAGGGCCGGGTGATGAGCAGTTCTTC.